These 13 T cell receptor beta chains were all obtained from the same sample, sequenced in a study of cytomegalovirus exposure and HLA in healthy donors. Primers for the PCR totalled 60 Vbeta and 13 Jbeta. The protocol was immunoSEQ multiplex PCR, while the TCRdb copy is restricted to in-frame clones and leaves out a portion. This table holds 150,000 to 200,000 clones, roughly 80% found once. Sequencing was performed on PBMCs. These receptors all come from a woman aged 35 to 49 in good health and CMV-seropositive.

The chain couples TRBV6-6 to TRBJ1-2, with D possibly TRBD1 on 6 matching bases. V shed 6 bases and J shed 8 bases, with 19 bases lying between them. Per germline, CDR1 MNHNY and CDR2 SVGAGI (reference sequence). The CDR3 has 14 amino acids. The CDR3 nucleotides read TGTGCCAGCAGGTCGGACAGTCAAGGGGGAGGCTACACCTTC. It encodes CASRSDSQGGGYTF.

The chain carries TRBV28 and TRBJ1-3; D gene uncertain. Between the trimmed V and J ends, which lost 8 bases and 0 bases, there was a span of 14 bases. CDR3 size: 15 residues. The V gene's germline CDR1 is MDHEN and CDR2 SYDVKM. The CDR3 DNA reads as TGTGCCAGCTTCGATTCACTTCGCTCTGGAAACACCATATATTTT. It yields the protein CASFDSLRSGNTIYF.

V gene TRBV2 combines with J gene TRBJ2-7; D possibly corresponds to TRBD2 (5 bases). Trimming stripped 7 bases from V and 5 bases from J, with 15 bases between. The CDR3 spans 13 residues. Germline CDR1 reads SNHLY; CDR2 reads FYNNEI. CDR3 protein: CASTPYRRDEQYF. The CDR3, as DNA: TGTGCCAGCACCCCTTACCGGCGGGACGAGCAGTACTTC. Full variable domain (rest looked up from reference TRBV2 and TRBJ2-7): EPEVTQTPSHQVTQMGQEVILRCVPISNHLYFYWYRQILGQKVEFLVSFYNNEISEKSEIFDDQFSVERPDGSNFTLKIRSTKLEDSAMYFCASTPYRRDEQYFGPGTRLTVT.

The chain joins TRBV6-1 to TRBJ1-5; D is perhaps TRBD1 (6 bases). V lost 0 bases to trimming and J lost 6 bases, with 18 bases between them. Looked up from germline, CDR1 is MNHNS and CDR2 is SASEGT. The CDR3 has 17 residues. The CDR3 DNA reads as TGTGCCAGCAGTGAAGCGCTTCGGAGTATGGGGGCTCAGCCCCAGCATTTT. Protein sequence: CASSEALRSMGAQPQHF.

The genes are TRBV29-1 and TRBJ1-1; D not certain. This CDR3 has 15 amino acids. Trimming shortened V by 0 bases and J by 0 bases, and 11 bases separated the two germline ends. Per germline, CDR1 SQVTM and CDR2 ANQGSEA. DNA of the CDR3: TGCAGCGTTGAAGATCTGCGGATGATGAACACTGAAGCTTTCTTT. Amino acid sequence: CSVEDLRMMNTEAFF.

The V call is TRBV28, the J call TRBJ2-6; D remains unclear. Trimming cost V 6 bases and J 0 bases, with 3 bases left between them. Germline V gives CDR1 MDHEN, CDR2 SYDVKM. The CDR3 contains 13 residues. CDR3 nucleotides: TGTGCCAGCAGCTACTCTGGGGCCAACGTCCTGACTTTC. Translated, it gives CASSYSGANVLTF.

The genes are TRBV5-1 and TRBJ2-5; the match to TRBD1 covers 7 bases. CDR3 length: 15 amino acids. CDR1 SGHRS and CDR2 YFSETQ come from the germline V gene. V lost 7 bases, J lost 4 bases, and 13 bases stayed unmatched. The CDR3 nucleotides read TGCGCCAGCTCCCTTGAACAGGGGAAAAGAGAGACCCAGTACTTC. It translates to CASSLEQGKRETQYF. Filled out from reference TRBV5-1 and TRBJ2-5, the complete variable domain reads KAGVTQTPRYLIKTRGQQVTLSCSPISGHRSVSWYQQTPGQGLQFLFEYFSETQRNKGNFPGRFSGRQFSNSRSEMNVSTLELGDSALYLCASSLEQGKRETQYFGPGTRLLVL.

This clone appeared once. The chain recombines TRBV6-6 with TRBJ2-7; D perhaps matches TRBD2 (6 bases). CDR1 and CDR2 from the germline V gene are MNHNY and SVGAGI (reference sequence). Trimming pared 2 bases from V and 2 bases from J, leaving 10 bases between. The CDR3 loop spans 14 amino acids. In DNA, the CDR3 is TGTGCCAGCAGTTACGGAGGGAGAGCCTACGAGCAGTACTTC. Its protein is CASSYGGRAYEQYF.

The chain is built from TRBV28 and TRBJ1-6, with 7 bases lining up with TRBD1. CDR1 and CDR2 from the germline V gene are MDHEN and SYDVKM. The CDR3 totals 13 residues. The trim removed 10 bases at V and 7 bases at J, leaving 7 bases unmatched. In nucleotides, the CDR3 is TGTGCCACTTTGACAGGGAAAAATTCACCCCTCCACTTT. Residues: CATLTGKNSPLHF.

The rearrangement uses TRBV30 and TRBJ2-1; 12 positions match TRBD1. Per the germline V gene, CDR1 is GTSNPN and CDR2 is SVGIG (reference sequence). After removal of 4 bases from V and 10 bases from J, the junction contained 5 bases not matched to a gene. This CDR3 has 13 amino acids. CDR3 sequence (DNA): TGTGCCTGGACGGGACAGGGGGCCGGGGAGCAGTTCTTC. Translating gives CAWTGQGAGEQFF.

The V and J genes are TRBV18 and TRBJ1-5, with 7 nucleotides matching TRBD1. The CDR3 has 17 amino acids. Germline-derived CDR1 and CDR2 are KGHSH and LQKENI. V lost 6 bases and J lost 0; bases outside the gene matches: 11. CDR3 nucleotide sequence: TGTGCCAGCTCCGAATTCATGACAGGGAATAGCAATCAGCCCCAGCATTTT. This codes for CASSEFMTGNSNQPQHF.

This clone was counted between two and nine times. DNA for the CDR3: TGTGCCAGTCGAGGACAGAACGGGAATTCACCCCTCCACTTT. Protein sequence: CASRGQNGNSPLHF. The rearrangement links TRBV19 to TRBJ1-6; the D gene is possibly TRBD1 (6 bases). V was cut by 8 bases and J by 7 bases, with 15 bases left in between. Germline-derived CDR1 and CDR2 are LNHDA and SQIVND (reference sequence). The CDR3 spans 14 residues. The entire variable domain, with the rest obtained from reference TRBV19 and TRBJ1-6, is as follows: DGGITQSPKYLFRKEGQNVTLSCEQNLNHDAMYWYRQDPGQGLRLIYYSQIVNDFQKGDIAEGYSVSREKKESFPLTVTSAQKNPTAFYLCASRGQNGNSPLHFGNGTRLTVT.

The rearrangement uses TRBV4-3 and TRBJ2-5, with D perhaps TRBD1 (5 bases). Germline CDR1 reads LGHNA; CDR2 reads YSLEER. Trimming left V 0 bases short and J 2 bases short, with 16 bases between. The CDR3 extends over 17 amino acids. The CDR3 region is CASSQDEAGMGQETQYF. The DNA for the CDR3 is TGCGCCAGCAGCCAAGATGAGGCAGGGATGGGTCAAGAGACCCAGTACTTC.